In this sample, the clone carrying this T cell receptor beta chain turned up many times. The authors enrolled newly diagnosed hyperthyroidism patients aged 18 to 65 with under 2 months' duration. Exclusion covered patients with other autoimmune diseases or uncontrolled infections (as well as pregnancy or lactation). These data originate in a study of Graves' ophthalmopathy and Graves' hyperthyroidism. The CDR3 runs to 12 residues. Trimming took off 3 bases at V and 4 bases at J, with 4 bases between the two ends. CDR1 LNHDA and CDR2 SQIVND come from the germline V gene (reference sequence). The sequenced template was RNA, covering the TCR beta CDR3 region. HTBI primers were used in a first-round RT-PCR, which preceded a second-round multiplex PCR. TCRdb redid the calling of the multiplex PCR reads with MiXCR, one entry per CDR3 protein. The sample has 400,000 to 500,000 distinct CDR3 sequences, roughly 21% seen once.

This TCR came from a woman aged 18-29 years with stable Graves' hyperthyroidism. The chain uses TRBV19 and TRBJ1-5, with no clear D. Sequenced: peripheral blood. This chain's CDR3 is CASSMVNQPQHF. CDR3 DNA sequence: TGTGCCAGTAGTATGGTGAATCAGCCCCAGCATTTT.